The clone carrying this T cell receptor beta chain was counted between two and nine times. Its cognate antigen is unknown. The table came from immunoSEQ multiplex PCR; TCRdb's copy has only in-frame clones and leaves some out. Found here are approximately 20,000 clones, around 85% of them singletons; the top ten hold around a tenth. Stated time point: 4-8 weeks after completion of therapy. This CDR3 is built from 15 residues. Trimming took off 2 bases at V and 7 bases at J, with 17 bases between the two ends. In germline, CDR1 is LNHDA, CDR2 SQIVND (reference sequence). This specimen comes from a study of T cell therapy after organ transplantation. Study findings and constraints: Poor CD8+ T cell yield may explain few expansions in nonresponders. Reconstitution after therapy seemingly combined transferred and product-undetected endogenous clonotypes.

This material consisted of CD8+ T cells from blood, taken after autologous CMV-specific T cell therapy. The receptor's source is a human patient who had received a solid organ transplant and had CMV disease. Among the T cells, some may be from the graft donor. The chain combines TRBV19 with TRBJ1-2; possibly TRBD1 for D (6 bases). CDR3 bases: TGTGCCAGTAGTATAAGTATGCGGGGGCTCGGTGGCTACACCTTC. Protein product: CASSISMRGLGGYTF.